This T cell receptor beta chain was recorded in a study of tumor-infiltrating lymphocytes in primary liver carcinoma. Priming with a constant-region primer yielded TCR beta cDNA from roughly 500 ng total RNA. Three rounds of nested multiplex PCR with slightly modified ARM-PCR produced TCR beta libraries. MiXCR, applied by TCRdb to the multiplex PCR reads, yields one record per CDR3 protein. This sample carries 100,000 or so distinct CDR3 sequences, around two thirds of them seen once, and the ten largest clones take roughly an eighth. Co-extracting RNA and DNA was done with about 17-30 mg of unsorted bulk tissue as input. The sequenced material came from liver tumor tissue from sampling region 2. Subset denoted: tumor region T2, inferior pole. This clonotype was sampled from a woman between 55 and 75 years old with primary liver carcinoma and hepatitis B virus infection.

CDR3: CASSSLRRGDTEAFF. For the CDR3, the DNA is TGTGCCAGCAGTAGCCTCAGGCGGGGCGACACTGAAGCTTTCTTT. The chain uses TRBV12-3 or TRBV12-4 and TRBJ1-1, with a weak D call TRBD1 (5 bases). V lost 5 bases, J lost 3 bases, and 16 bases lay in between. This CDR3 spans 15 amino acids.